In its sample, the clone carrying this TCR beta chain was seen a few times. Its antigen remains unknown. With 3 bases clipped from V and 6 bases from J, the junction kept 5 bases outside the gene matches. The CDR3 is made up of 15 amino acids. The germline V gene has CDR1 MRHNA and CDR2 SNTAGT. Through template switching, a universal primer site was introduced, and the cDNA contained unique molecular identifiers. From the 5' RACE reads, TCRdb called clonotypes with MiXCR, one entry per CDR3 protein. The data contain 200,000 to 250,000 distinct CDR3 sequences, roughly 7.5% of them seen just once; the ten biggest clones take up less than 2%. This record comes from a study of identical twins. Study observations and caveats: Beta out-of-frame sequences displayed a weaker excess of sharing between twins.

All donors were healthy Caucasians. The data also belong to a second study, concerning yellow fever vaccine responses in identical twins. Per that study: It has been reported that, in twins, the vaccine T cell response seemed partly convergent and partly personalized.

The clonotype comes from a woman in her late teens or twenties in good health. The sample consisted of memory (CD45RO+) T cells sorted from blood. The gene calls are TRBV6-4 and TRBJ1-4; 9 bases agree with TRBD1. The CDR3 protein is CASSEGTGSHEKLFF. The CDR3 nucleotides are TGTGCCAGCAGTGAAGGGACAGGGTCACATGAAAAACTGTTTTTT.